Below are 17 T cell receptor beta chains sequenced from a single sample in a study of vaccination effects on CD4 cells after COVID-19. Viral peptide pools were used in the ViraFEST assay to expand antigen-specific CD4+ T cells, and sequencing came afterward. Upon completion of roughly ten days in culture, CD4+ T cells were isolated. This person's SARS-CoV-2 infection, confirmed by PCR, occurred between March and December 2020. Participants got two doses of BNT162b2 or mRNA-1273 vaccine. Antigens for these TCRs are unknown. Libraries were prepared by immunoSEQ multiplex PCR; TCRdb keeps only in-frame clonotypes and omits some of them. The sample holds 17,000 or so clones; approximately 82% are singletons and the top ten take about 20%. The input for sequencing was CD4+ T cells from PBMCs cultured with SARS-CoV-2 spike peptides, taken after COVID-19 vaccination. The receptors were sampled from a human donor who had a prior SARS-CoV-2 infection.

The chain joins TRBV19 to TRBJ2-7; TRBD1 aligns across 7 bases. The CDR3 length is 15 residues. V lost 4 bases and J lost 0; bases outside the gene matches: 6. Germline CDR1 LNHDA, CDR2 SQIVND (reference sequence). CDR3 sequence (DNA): TGTGCCAGTAGTAAAACAGGGGATAGCTCCTACGAGCAGTACTTC. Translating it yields CASSKTGDSSYEQYF.

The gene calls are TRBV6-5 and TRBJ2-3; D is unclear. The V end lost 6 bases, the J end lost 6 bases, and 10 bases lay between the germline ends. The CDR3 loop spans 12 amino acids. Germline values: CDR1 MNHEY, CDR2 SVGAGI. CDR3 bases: TGTGCCAGCAGCCGAGGCAGGGATACGCAGTATTTT. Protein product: CASSRGRDTQYF.

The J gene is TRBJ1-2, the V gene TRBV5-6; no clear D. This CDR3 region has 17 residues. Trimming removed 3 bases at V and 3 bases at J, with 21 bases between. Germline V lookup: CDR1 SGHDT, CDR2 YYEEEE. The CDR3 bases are TGTGCCAGCAGCTCCCGGGAATTGGGCGACAAGGACTATGGCTACACCTTC. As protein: CASSSRELGDKDYGYTF.

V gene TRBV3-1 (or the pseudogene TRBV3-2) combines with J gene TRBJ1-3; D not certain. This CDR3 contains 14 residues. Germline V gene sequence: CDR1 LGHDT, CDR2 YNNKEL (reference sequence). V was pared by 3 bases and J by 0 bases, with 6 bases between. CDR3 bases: TGTGCCAGCAGCCATAGGAACTCTGGAAACACCATATATTTT. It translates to CASSHRNSGNTIYF.

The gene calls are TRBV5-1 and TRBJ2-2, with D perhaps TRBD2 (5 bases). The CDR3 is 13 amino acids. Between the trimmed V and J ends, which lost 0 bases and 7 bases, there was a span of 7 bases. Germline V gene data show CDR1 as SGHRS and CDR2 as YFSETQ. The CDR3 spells CASSLAEGGELFF. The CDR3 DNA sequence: TGCGCCAGCAGCTTGGCCGAGGGCGGGGAGCTGTTTTTT.

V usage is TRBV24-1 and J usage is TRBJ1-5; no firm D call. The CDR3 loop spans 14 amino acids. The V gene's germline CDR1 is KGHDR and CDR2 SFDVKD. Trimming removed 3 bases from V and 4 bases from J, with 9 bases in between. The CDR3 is CATSDRTLNQPQHF. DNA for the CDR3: TGTGCCACCAGTGATCGGACCCTAAATCAGCCCCAGCATTTT.

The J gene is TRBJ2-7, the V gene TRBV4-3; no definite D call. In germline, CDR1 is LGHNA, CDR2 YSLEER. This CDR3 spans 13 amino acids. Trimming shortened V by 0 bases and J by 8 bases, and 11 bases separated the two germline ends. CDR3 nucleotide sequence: TGCGCCAGCAGCCAAGATTTCCGCAATAAGCAGTACTTC. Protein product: CASSQDFRNKQYF.

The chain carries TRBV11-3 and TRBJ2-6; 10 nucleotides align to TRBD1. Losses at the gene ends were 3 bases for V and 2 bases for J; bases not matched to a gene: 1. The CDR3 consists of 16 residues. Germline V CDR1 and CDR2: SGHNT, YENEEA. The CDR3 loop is CASSFDRGPGANVLTF. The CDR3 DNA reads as TGTGCCAGCAGCTTCGACAGGGGGCCTGGGGCCAACGTCCTGACTTTC.

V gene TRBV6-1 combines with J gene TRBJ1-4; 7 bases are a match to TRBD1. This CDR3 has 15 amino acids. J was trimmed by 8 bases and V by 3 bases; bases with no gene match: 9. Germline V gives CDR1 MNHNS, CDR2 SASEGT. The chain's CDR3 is CASSDSTGDREKLFF. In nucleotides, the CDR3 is TGTGCCAGCAGTGATTCCACAGGGGATCGCGAAAAACTGTTTTTT.

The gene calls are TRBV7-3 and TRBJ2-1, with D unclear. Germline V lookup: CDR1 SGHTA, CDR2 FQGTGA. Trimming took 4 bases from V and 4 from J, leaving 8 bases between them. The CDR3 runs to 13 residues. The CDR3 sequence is CASSSQPYNEQFF. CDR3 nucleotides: TGTGCCAGCAGCTCACAACCGTACAATGAGCAGTTCTTC.

The CDR3: CASSPGQGWEQYF. The CDR3 coding sequence is TGTGCCAGCTCACCGGGACAGGGGTGGGAGCAGTACTTC. The chain joins TRBV18 to TRBJ2-7, with TRBD1 matching 10 bases. Looked up from germline, CDR1 is KGHSH and CDR2 is LQKENI. Unmatched junction bases numbered 3, after V lost 3 bases and J lost 7 bases. The CDR3 sequence is 13 residues long.

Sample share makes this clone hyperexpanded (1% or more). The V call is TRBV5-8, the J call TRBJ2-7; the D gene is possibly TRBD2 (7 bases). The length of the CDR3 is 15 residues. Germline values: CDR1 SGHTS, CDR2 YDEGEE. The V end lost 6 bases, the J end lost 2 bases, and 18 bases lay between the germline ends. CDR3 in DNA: TGTGCCAGCACCAGGGGAGGGGCTACCACCTACGAGCAGTACTTC. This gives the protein CASTRGGATTYEQYF.

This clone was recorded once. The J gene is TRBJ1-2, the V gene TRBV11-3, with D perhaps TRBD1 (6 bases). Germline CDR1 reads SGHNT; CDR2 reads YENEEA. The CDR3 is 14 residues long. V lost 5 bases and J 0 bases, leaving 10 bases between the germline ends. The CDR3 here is CASSPQGSNYGYTF. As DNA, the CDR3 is TGTGCCAGCAGCCCGCAGGGGTCTAACTATGGCTACACCTTC.

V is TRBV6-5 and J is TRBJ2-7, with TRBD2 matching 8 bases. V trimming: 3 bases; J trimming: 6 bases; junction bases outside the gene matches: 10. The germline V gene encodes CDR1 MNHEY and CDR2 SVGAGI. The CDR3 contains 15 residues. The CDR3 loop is CASSYESGSPREQYF. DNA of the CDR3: TGTGCCAGCAGTTATGAGAGCGGGAGCCCCCGCGAGCAGTACTTC.

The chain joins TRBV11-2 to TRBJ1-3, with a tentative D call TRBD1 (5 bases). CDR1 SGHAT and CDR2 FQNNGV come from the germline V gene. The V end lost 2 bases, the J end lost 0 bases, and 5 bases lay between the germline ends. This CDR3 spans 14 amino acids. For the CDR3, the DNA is TGTGCCAGCAGCTTACAGGGCTCTGGAAACACCATATATTTT. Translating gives CASSLQGSGNTIYF.

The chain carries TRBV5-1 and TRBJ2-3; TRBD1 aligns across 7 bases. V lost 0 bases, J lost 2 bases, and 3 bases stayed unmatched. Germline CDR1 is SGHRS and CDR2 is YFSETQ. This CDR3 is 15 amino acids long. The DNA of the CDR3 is TGCGCCAGCAGCTTGGTAACAGGGGTCACAGATACGCAGTATTTT. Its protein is CASSLVTGVTDTQYF.

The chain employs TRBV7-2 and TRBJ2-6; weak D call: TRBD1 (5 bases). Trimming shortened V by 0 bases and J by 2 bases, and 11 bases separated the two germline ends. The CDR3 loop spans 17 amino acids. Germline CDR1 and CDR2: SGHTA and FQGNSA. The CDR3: CASSLAGAAPGANVLTF. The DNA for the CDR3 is TGTGCCAGCAGCTTAGCAGGGGCTGCACCTGGGGCCAACGTCCTGACTTTC.